A single sample is the source of the 11 T cell receptor beta chains below, sequenced in a study of cytomegalovirus exposure and HLA in healthy donors. This PCR relied on a set of 60 Vbeta primers and 13 Jbeta primers. Sequencing used immunoSEQ multiplex PCR; TCRdb keeps in-frame clones, though not all of them. Among around 170,000 clones listed, 80% to 85% were seen once. The sequencing sample was made of PBMCs. The source of these receptors is a woman aged 18-30 years in good health and CMV-seronegative.

This clone was detected only once. CDR3 region: CASSSTSGATYEQYF. The CDR3, as DNA: TGTGCCAGCAGTTCCACTAGCGGGGCTACCTACGAGCAGTACTTC. The chain uses TRBV27 and TRBJ2-7; 10 bases match TRBD2. V was pared by 4 bases and J by 2 bases, with 5 bases of the junction left unmatched. The germline V gene has CDR1 MNHEY and CDR2 SMNVEV (reference sequence). The CDR3 extends over 15 amino acids.

The chain carries TRBV13 and TRBJ2-1; 10 positions agree with TRBD2. Germline assignment: CDR1 PRHDT and CDR2 FYEKMQ (reference sequence). Trimming cost V 3 bases and J 1 base; bases outside gene matches: 6. The CDR3 length is 17 residues. The CDR3 reads CASSFQLAGGSYNEQFF. Written as DNA, the CDR3 is TGTGCCAGCAGCTTTCAATTAGCGGGAGGTTCCTACAATGAGCAGTTCTTC.

The CDR3 region is CSVQHRGPGEQYF. The CDR3 DNA reads as TGCAGCGTTCAACACAGGGGGCCGGGCGAGCAGTACTTC. The chain combines TRBV29-1 with TRBJ2-5; TRBD1 aligns across 9 bases. The DNA end is more similar to TRBJ2-7, so the J call may be wrong. The germline V gene has CDR1 SQVTM and CDR2 ANQGSEA. CDR3 length: 13 residues.

J is TRBJ2-7 and V is TRBV9, with D tentatively TRBD1 (6 bases). Germline V gene sequence: CDR1 SGDLS, CDR2 YYNGEE. The CDR3 loop spans 12 amino acids. V dropped 0 bases and J dropped 6 bases, with 7 bases sitting between them. CDR3 sequence reads: CASSVGDTEQYF. CDR3 coding DNA: TGTGCCAGCAGCGTAGGGGACACCGAGCAGTACTTC.

This clone was picked up one time. The V call is TRBV5-4, the J call TRBJ2-3, with 11 positions matching TRBD2. The CDR3 loop spans 15 amino acids. J was trimmed by 4 bases and V by 1 base; bases with no gene match: 2. Germline V lookup: CDR1 SGHNT, CDR2 YYREEE (reference sequence). The CDR3 nucleotides read TGTGCCAGCAGCTTGACTAGCGGGGGTGCAGATACGCAGTATTTT. This translates into CASSLTSGGADTQYF.

The chain combines TRBV7-9 with TRBJ2-2; D ambiguous. Trimming stripped 7 bases from V and 6 bases from J, with 6 bases between. Germline loops: CDR1 SEHNR, CDR2 FQNEAQ (reference sequence). This CDR3 comprises 11 residues. The DNA of the CDR3 is TGTGCCAGCATATTTGCCGGGGAGCTGTTTTTT. This sequence encodes CASIFAGELFF.

The V gene is TRBV6-5, the J gene TRBJ2-3; the D gene is possibly TRBD1 (5 bases). Trimming stripped 6 bases from V and 5 bases from J, with 15 bases between. Germline values: CDR1 MNHEY, CDR2 SVGAGI. There are 14 residues in the CDR3. DNA of the CDR3: TGTGCCAGCAGCCAGGAAAGGGGTGTAGATACGCAGTATTTT. It is translated as CASSQERGVDTQYF.

This chain connects TRBV6-1 to TRBJ1-1; D is possibly TRBD1 (5 bases). V gave up 6 bases and J gave up 0 bases, with 11 bases separating them. CDR1 and CDR2 (germline): MNHNS, SASEGT. This CDR3 comprises 14 residues. The CDR3 loop reads CASRVGVMNTEAFF. CDR3 nucleotide sequence: TGTGCCAGCAGGGTAGGGGTTATGAACACTGAAGCTTTCTTT.

This clone was seen a handful of times. The chain employs TRBV28 and TRBJ1-2, with D possibly being TRBD1 (6 bases). From germline, CDR1 is MDHEN and CDR2 SYDVKM. The ends were cut back, 3 bases at V and 4 bases at J, with 9 bases in the middle. This CDR3 is 13 amino acids long. CDR3 sequence: CASSFGTTYGYTF. The CDR3, as DNA: TGTGCCAGCAGTTTTGGGACAACCTATGGCTACACCTTC.

The genes are TRBV5-5 and TRBJ1-5; TRBD1 matches at 8 bases. The CDR3 sequence is 15 residues long. Germline-derived CDR1 and CDR2 are SGHKS and YYEKEE (reference sequence). V was clipped by 0 bases and J by 6 bases; unmatched bases: 5. CDR3 sequence reads: CASSLVQGVTQPQHF. The CDR3 nucleotides read TGTGCCAGCAGCTTGGTACAGGGGGTGACTCAGCCCCAGCATTTT.

This rearrangement joins TRBV5-1 to TRBJ1-2; possibly TRBD1 for D (5 bases). Germline V lookup: CDR1 SGHRS, CDR2 YFSETQ. The CDR3 is 12 amino acids. Trimming shortened V by 4 bases and J by 7 bases, and 11 bases separated the two germline ends. Here the CDR3 reads CASSENRLGYTF. For the CDR3, the DNA is TGCGCCAGCAGCGAAAACAGGCTTGGCTACACCTTC. The whole variable domain, remainder taken from reference TRBV5-1 and TRBJ1-2, is KAGVTQTPRYLIKTRGQQVTLSCSPISGHRSVSWYQQTPGQGLQFLFEYFSETQRNKGNFPGRFSGRQFSNSRSEMNVSTLELGDSALYLCASSENRLGYTFGSGTRLTVV.